What follows are 31 T cell receptor beta chains derived from one specimen sequenced in a study of neoadjuvant anti-PD-1 for oral cavity cancer. Only in-frame clones appear in the TCRdb table, and some are missing; sequencing was by immunoSEQ multiplex PCR. There are 80,000 to 95,000 clones in the sample; under 85% occur only once, and around 3% lies in the top ten. Here the sequenced sample was PBMCs, taken before nivolumab (anti-PD-1) treatment. The receptors were gathered from a person aged 35-80 years with oral cavity squamous cell carcinoma.

This clone has a handful of counts. Other nucleotide sequences from this sample produce the same CDR3. This rearrangement joins TRBV18 to TRBJ1-2, with D maybe TRBD1 (6 bases). The CDR3 totals 12 residues. V dropped 2 bases and J dropped 6 bases, with 7 bases sitting between them. From germline, CDR1 is KGHSH and CDR2 LQKENI. The CDR3 loop is CASSPEGDGYTF. CDR3 DNA: TGTGCCAGCTCACCAGAGGGGGATGGCTACACCTTC.

This sequence joins TRBV25-1 and TRBJ2-3; the match to TRBD2 covers 7 bases. Per the germline V gene, CDR1 is MGHDK and CDR2 is SYGVNS. The CDR3 contains 14 residues. Germline trimming cut 8 bases from V and 5 bases from J; bases unmatched to any gene: 10. CDR3: CASGGDTAVDTQYF. Here the CDR3 DNA reads TGTGCCAGCGGGGGGGATACGGCTGTAGATACGCAGTATTTT.

V usage is TRBV6-1 and J usage is TRBJ1-5, with D possibly being TRBD1 (5 bases). V was clipped by 1 base and J by 5 bases, with 15 bases between them. The CDR3 has 16 residues. The germline CDR1 and CDR2 sequences are MNHNS and SASEGT. This CDR3 reads CASSEEPGRRDQPQHF. The DNA of the CDR3 is TGTGCCAGCAGTGAAGAACCAGGGCGGAGAGATCAGCCCCAGCATTTT.

The rearrangement uses TRBV2 and TRBJ2-5; weak D call: TRBD2 (5 bases). From germline, CDR1 is SNHLY and CDR2 FYNNEI. The germline V and J ends were trimmed by 4 bases and 5 bases, with 14 bases remaining between them. The CDR3 runs to 14 residues. The CDR3 loop reads CASSVPSIAETQYF. Here the CDR3 DNA reads TGTGCCAGCAGTGTGCCTAGCATCGCGGAGACCCAGTACTTC.

This chain uses TRBV6-1 with TRBJ1-5, with unresolved D. Trimming removed 3 bases at V and 6 bases at J, with 15 bases between. Per the germline V gene, CDR1 is MNHNS and CDR2 is SASEGT. There are 15 residues in the CDR3. Here the CDR3 reads CASSDRALDSQPQHF. CDR3 nucleotides: TGTGCCAGCAGTGACCGGGCCTTAGATAGTCAGCCCCAGCATTTT.

This clone showed up just a few times. The V call is TRBV5-4, the J call TRBJ1-3; 8 nucleotides line up with TRBD1. In germline, CDR1 is SGHNT, CDR2 YYREEE (reference sequence). This CDR3 is built from 15 residues. V lost 4 bases to trimming and J lost 0 bases; unmatched junction nucleotides: 3. CDR3 DNA sequence: TGTGCCAGCAGCCCTCAGGGGGCCTCTGGAAACACCATATATTTT. It specifies CASSPQGASGNTIYF.

This chain uses TRBV10-3 with TRBJ2-1, with 7 bases aligning to TRBD2. The length of the CDR3 is 14 residues. Trimming cost V 0 bases and J 9 bases; bases outside gene matches: 5. Looked up from germline, CDR1 is ENHRY and CDR2 is SYGVKD. In nucleotides, the CDR3 is TGTGCCATCAGTGAGTCCGGCGGGAGCGGTGAGCAGTTCTTC. Protein: CAISESGGSGEQFF.

This chain links TRBV5-5 with TRBJ1-5; TRBD1 matches 7 bases. V shed 1 base, J shed 6 bases, and the junction held 7 bases outside the gene matches. Germline values: CDR1 SGHKS, CDR2 YYEKEE (reference sequence). The CDR3 is 15 amino acids. CDR3 in DNA: TGTGCCAGCAGCTTGCAGGGAAGGGACAGTCAGCCCCAGCATTTT. Amino acids: CASSLQGRDSQPQHF.

In its sample, this clone was seen once. The rearrangement uses TRBV7-9 and TRBJ1-2, with D tentatively TRBD1 (6 bases). The CDR3 has 14 amino acids. Germline V gives CDR1 SEHNR, CDR2 FQNEAQ (reference sequence). V was trimmed by 4 bases and J by 11 bases, leaving 20 bases between them. CDR3 loop: CASSSSLPRDTYTF. The CDR3 DNA follows: TGTGCCAGCAGCTCCTCCCTGCCCCGGGACACTTACACCTTC.

The chain carries TRBV11-2 and TRBJ2-7, with TRBD2 identical over 8 bases. With V trimmed by 5 bases and J by 0 bases, 6 bases remained unmatched. Germline V gives CDR1 SGHAT, CDR2 FQNNGV. The CDR3 has 15 residues. CDR3 sequence reads: CASSPAGGLSYEQYF. In DNA, the CDR3 is TGTGCCAGCAGCCCCGCGGGAGGCCTCTCCTACGAGCAGTACTTC. Filled out from reference TRBV11-2 and TRBJ2-7, the complete variable domain reads EAGVAQSPRYKIIEKRQSVAFWCNPISGHATLYWYQQILGQGPKLLIQFQNNGVVDDSQLPKDRFSAERLKGVDSTLKIQPAKLEDSAVYLCASSPAGGLSYEQYFGPGTRLTVT.

This rearrangement joins TRBV6-1 to TRBJ2-7; D tentatively reads TRBD1 or TRBD2 (5 bases each). Germline V gene sequence: CDR1 MNHNS, CDR2 SASEGT. The germline V and J ends were trimmed by 10 bases and 2 bases, with 15 bases remaining between them. CDR3 size: 13 residues. CDR3: CATQGRSTYEQYF. DNA for the CDR3: TGTGCCACCCAGGGACGGTCGACCTACGAGCAGTACTTC.

The chain couples TRBV11-2 to TRBJ2-1; the D gene is possibly TRBD1 (5 bases). Germline values: CDR1 SGHAT, CDR2 FQNNGV. This CDR3 spans 14 amino acids. The V gene lost 2 bases and the J gene lost 7 bases, with 12 bases spanning the gap. The CDR3 protein is CASSLQSGLNEQFF. CDR3 DNA sequence: TGTGCCAGCAGCTTACAGTCAGGGTTGAATGAGCAGTTCTTC.

This clone was seen a handful of times. The rearrangement links TRBV9 to TRBJ2-3; 7 bases match TRBD1. With V trimmed by 6 bases and J by 0 bases, 7 bases remained unmatched. The CDR3 runs 15 residues. In germline, CDR1 is SGDLS, CDR2 YYNGEE. CDR3 DNA sequence: TGTGCCAGCACCCCTGAGGGGGCGAGCACAGATACGCAGTATTTT. Protein product: CASTPEGASTDTQYF.

The gene calls are TRBV9 and TRBJ2-5; D ambiguous. Germline V gene sequence: CDR1 SGDLS, CDR2 YYNGEE. CDR3 length: 14 amino acids. The V end was cut by 0 bases, the J end by 5 bases, with 11 bases between. The CDR3 reads CASSVGVGPETQYF. The CDR3 nucleotides read TGTGCCAGCAGCGTAGGGGTCGGCCCGGAGACCCAGTACTTC.

The V call is TRBV10-3, the J call TRBJ1-1; D is perhaps TRBD1 (6 bases). The CDR3 is 13 residues long. Germline-derived CDR1 and CDR2 are ENHRY and SYGVKD. V gave up 3 bases and J gave up 9 bases, with 14 bases separating them. The CDR3 loop is CAISDGSGHKAFF. In nucleotides, the CDR3 is TGTGCCATCAGTGACGGCTCGGGACACAAAGCTTTCTTT.

This clone was seen once. This chain joins TRBV6-5 and TRBJ2-7; unclear D gene. V was shortened by 1 base and J by 0 bases, with 10 bases between the two germline ends. CDR1 and CDR2 (germline): MNHEY, SVGAGI. This CDR3 spans 15 amino acids. The CDR3 nucleotides read TGTGCCAGCAGTTACTACTCCCTCGGCTCCTACGAGCAGTACTTC. Encoded protein: CASSYYSLGSYEQYF.

The V gene is TRBV5-8, the J gene TRBJ2-1; TRBD2 agrees at 14 bases. This CDR3 spans 15 amino acids. The V segment lost 5 bases and the J segment 7 bases; nucleotides outside the gene matches: 5. CDR1 and CDR2 (germline): SGHTS, YDEGEE. For the CDR3, the DNA is TGTGCCAGCAGGGGGACTAGCGGGAGAAATAATGAGCAGTTCTTC. It encodes CASRGTSGRNNEQFF.

V and J are TRBV29-1 and TRBJ2-1, with D perhaps TRBD2 (5 bases). The CDR3 extends over 13 amino acids. The germline V and J ends were trimmed by 4 bases and 3 bases, with 10 bases remaining between them. Germline V gene data show CDR1 as SQVTM and CDR2 as ANQGSEA. The CDR3 bases are TGCAGCGTTGCGGCTAGCTTCTACAATGAGCAGTTCTTC. Translating it yields CSVAASFYNEQFF.

The gene calls are TRBV7-2 and TRBJ1-1; no clear D. Trimming left V 5 bases short and J 1 base short, with 8 bases between. The CDR3 is made up of 13 amino acids. Germline CDR1 and CDR2: SGHTA and FQGNSA. CDR3 nucleotides: TGTGCCAGCAGCCGAACGAGGAACACTGAAGCTTTCTTT. Its protein product is CASSRTRNTEAFF.

The chain employs TRBV5-1 and TRBJ1-1; 8 bases match TRBD1. Germline loops: CDR1 SGHRS, CDR2 YFSETQ. V trimming: 3 bases; J trimming: 7 bases; junction bases outside the gene matches: 8. This CDR3 contains 14 residues. CDR3 DNA sequence: TGCGCCAGCAGCTCGGACAGTGGACAGGGTGAAGCTTTCTTT. Amino acid sequence: CASSSDSGQGEAFF.

V is TRBV10-3 and J is TRBJ2-5, with 10 bases matching TRBD1. CDR1 and CDR2 (germline): ENHRY, SYGVKD. The junction had 6 bases not matched to a gene; V was cut back by 3 bases and J by 5 bases. The CDR3 runs 15 residues. The CDR3 nucleotides read TGTGCCATCAGTGATTTGACAGGGGGCAGGGAGACCCAGTACTTC. Its protein product is CAISDLTGGRETQYF.

V and J are TRBV7-8 and TRBJ2-5; D possibly corresponds to TRBD2 (5 bases). CDR3 length: 14 residues. Germline lookup yields CDR1 SGHVS and CDR2 FQNEAQ. With 2 bases removed from V and 1 base from J, the gap between germline ends came to 8 bases. The DNA of the CDR3 is TGTGCCAGCAGCTTACGGCGGGTCCAAGAGACCCAGTACTTC. Protein product: CASSLRRVQETQYF.

To note about this clone: Other DNA variants within this sample encode the same CDR3. V and J are TRBV5-6 and TRBJ2-2; D is unclear. The V gene lost 2 bases and the J gene lost 3 bases, with 2 bases spanning the gap. Germline values: CDR1 SGHDT, CDR2 YYEEEE. This CDR3 contains 12 residues. The CDR3 DNA sequence: TGTGCCAGCAGCTTATACACCGGGGAGCTGTTTTTT. Amino acid sequence: CASSLYTGELFF. Variable domain in full (rest from reference TRBV5-6 and TRBJ2-2): DAGVTQSPTHLIKTRGQQVTLRCSPKSGHDTVSWYQQALGQGPQFIFQYYEEEERQRGNFPDRFSGHQFPNYSSELNVNALLLGDSALYLCASSLYTGELFFGEGSRLTVL.

The V and J genes are TRBV10-3 and TRBJ1-1; unclear D gene. Germline V gene lookup returns CDR1 ENHRY and CDR2 SYGVKD. The CDR3 covers 14 residues. The V end lost 3 bases, the J end lost 0 bases, and 8 bases lay between the germline ends. CDR3 DNA sequence: TGTGCCATCAGTGATTTCAACATGAACACTGAAGCTTTCTTT. It codes for CAISDFNMNTEAFF.

The chain is built from TRBV30 and TRBJ2-4; TRBD1 matches 10 bases. CDR1 is GTSNPN and CDR2 is SVGIG in the germline V gene (reference sequence). CDR3 size: 17 residues. Trimming cost V 2 bases and J 1 base; bases outside gene matches: 8. The CDR3 spells CAWSLEGTGVAKNIQYF. The DNA for the CDR3 is TGTGCCTGGAGTTTAGAGGGGACAGGGGTTGCCAAAAACATTCAGTACTTC. The full variable domain, in which reference TRBV30 and TRBJ2-4 provide the parts outside the CDR3, is SQTIHQWPATLVQPVGSPLSLECTVEGTSNPNLYWYRQAAGRGLQLLFYSVGIGQISSEVPQNLSASRPQDRQFILSSKKLLLSDSGFYLCAWSLEGTGVAKNIQYFGAGTRLSVL.

The genes are TRBV27 and TRBJ2-1, with unresolved D. V was cut by 1 base and J by 4 bases, with 5 bases left in between. Germline CDR1 and CDR2: MNHEY and SMNVEV (reference sequence). This CDR3 is built from 13 residues. The chain's CDR3 is CASSLYGYNEQFF. The CDR3 DNA reads TGTGCCAGCAGTTTATACGGGTACAATGAGCAGTTCTTC.

The V gene is TRBV7-9, the J gene TRBJ2-6; D might be TRBD1 or TRBD2, each matching 5 bases. The CDR3 is 17 amino acids. V lost 5 bases and J 2 bases, leaving 16 bases between the germline ends. Germline CDR1 is SEHNR and CDR2 is FQNEAQ (reference sequence). CDR3 protein: CASSPRDGFTGANVLTF. The CDR3 nucleotides are TGTGCCAGCAGCCCAAGGGACGGGTTCACTGGGGCCAACGTCCTGACTTTC.

This chain uses TRBV4-1 with TRBJ2-7; 8 bases align to TRBD2. The J segment lost 6 bases and the V segment lost 0 bases, leaving 10 bases of the junction unmatched. The CDR3 runs to 16 residues. CDR1 is MGHRA and CDR2 is YSYEKL in the germline V gene. CDR3 nucleotide sequence: TGCGCCAGCAGCCAAGAAGGAGCCGGAGCGGGAGTCGAGCAGTACTTC. It encodes CASSQEGAGAGVEQYF.

The chain employs TRBV10-3 and TRBJ2-1; 14 bases are a match to TRBD2. Germline V gene lookup returns CDR1 ENHRY and CDR2 SYGVKD. Trimming at V came to 3 bases and at J to 6 bases, leaving 4 bases not matched to a gene. The CDR3 is 16 amino acids. The CDR3 sequence: CAISDGGLAGGNEQFF. The CDR3, as DNA: TGTGCCATCAGTGATGGAGGACTAGCGGGAGGCAATGAGCAGTTCTTC.

The chain has TRBV4-1 and TRBJ2-1; 8 bases line up with TRBD1. The CDR3 contains 14 residues. With 9 bases clipped from V and 3 bases from J, the junction kept 7 bases outside the gene matches. Looked up from germline, CDR1 is MGHRA and CDR2 is YSYEKL. The chain's CDR3 is CASRQGSGYNEQFF. CDR3 bases: TGCGCCAGTAGACAGGGGTCTGGCTACAATGAGCAGTTCTTC.

The chain couples TRBV28 to TRBJ1-5, with D tentatively TRBD1 (5 bases). The CDR3 sequence is 15 residues long. CDR1 and CDR2 (germline): MDHEN, SYDVKM. V was shortened by 2 bases and J by 4 bases, with 12 bases between the two germline ends. CDR3: CASSLRLQGNQPQHF. The CDR3 DNA follows: TGTGCCAGCAGTTTAAGGTTGCAGGGAAATCAGCCCCAGCATTTT.